One sample yielded the 2 T cell receptor beta chains listed below, sequenced in a study of STAT5B mutations in CD4+ large granular lymphocyte leukemia. The protocol was immunoSEQ multiplex PCR, while the TCRdb copy is restricted to in-frame clones and leaves out a portion. The sample lists tens of thousands of clones, approximately 81% occurring once. The sample consisted of CD4+ T cells from blood buffy coats. The receptors here all came from a human donor in good health.

The chain has TRBV2 and TRBJ1-4; D may be TRBD1 (5 bases). This CDR3 comprises 13 residues. The germline V gene encodes CDR1 SNHLY and CDR2 FYNNEI. Deletions cut 7 bases from V and 5 bases from J, with 11 bases between. Here the CDR3 reads CASTRDANEKLFF. CDR3 nucleotide sequence: TGTGCCAGCACGCGGGACGCAAATGAAAAACTGTTTTTT.

This clone was counted once. The chain joins TRBV15 to TRBJ2-1, with TRBD2 matching 10 bases. The V gene's germline CDR1 is LNHNV and CDR2 YYDKDF (reference sequence). This CDR3 region has 15 residues. Germline trimming cut 5 bases from V and 6 bases from J; bases unmatched to any gene: 7. In nucleotides, the CDR3 is TGTGCCACCAGCGACACTAGCGGGGTTCCCAATGAGCAGTTCTTC. Amino acids: CATSDTSGVPNEQFF.